These 10 T cell receptor beta chains were sequenced from one sample in a study of blood T cell repertoires in COVID-19. Libraries were prepared by immunoSEQ multiplex PCR; TCRdb keeps only in-frame clonotypes and omits some of them. The table lists a few hundred thousand clones, 80% to 90% of them singletons. The sequencing input was PBMCs or T cells enriched from blood (not recorded which). The source of these receptors is a woman in her fifties or sixties who had recovered from COVID-19.

The chain joins TRBV2 to TRBJ1-5, with a possible D match to TRBD1 (5 bases). With 3 bases removed from V and 4 bases from J, the gap between germline ends came to 10 bases. The CDR3 covers 14 residues. The germline V gene has CDR1 SNHLY and CDR2 FYNNEI. The CDR3 sequence: CASSEVPGNQPQHF. The CDR3 DNA sequence: TGTGCCAGCAGTGAGGTTCCAGGGAATCAGCCCCAGCATTTT.

This chain links TRBV19 with TRBJ1-5, with D maybe TRBD1 (6 bases). With 3 bases removed from V and 1 base from J, the gap between germline ends came to 10 bases. The V gene's germline CDR1 is LNHDA and CDR2 SQIVND (reference sequence). This CDR3 comprises 15 residues. CDR3 residues: CASSIEQGSNQPQHF. The CDR3 DNA follows: TGTGCCAGTAGTATCGAACAGGGCAGCAATCAGCCCCAGCATTTT.

The J gene is TRBJ2-3, the V gene TRBV5-1, with 8 bases aligning to TRBD2. There are 15 residues in the CDR3. The germline V gene has CDR1 SGHRS and CDR2 YFSETQ. The trim removed 6 bases at V and 6 bases at J, leaving 12 bases unmatched. The CDR3 nucleotides are TGCGCCAGCACTCCTTTTGCGGGAGGACCCGATACGCAGTATTTT. This encodes CASTPFAGGPDTQYF.

This clone was picked up a small number of times. The chain employs TRBV28 and TRBJ1-4; TRBD1 aligns across 8 bases. J was trimmed by 8 bases and V by 8 bases; bases with no gene match: 13. The CDR3 is 15 amino acids. Germline V CDR1 and CDR2: MDHEN, SYDVKM. For the CDR3, the DNA is TGTGCCAGCGTCCCTTCAGGGGGCGCTCGGGAAAAACTGTTTTTT. This encodes CASVPSGGAREKLFF. The full variable domain, its missing parts supplied by reference TRBV28 and TRBJ1-4, is DVKVTQSSRYLVKRTGEKVFLECVQDMDHENMFWYRQDPGLGLRLIYFSYDVKMKEKGDIPEGYSVSREKKERFSLILESASTNQTSMYLCASVPSGGAREKLFFGSGTQLSVL.

This clone is a singleton in its sample. The chain carries TRBV20-1 and TRBJ2-1, with a tentative D call TRBD1 (5 bases). V lost 3 bases and J lost 0, with 9 bases in between. Per germline, CDR1 DFQATT and CDR2 SNEGSKA (reference sequence). The CDR3 has 14 amino acids. The DNA for the CDR3 is TGCAGTGCTAGTAGGGGATCCTCCTACAATGAGCAGTTCTTC. It translates to CSASRGSSYNEQFF.

The chain links TRBV15 to TRBJ2-1; D not certain. The CDR3 consists of 14 residues. With 0 bases removed from V and 4 bases from J, the gap between germline ends came to 7 bases. Germline CDR1 LNHNV, CDR2 YYDKDF (reference sequence). CDR3 loop: CATSRDLEYNEQFF. The DNA of the CDR3 is TGTGCCACCAGCAGAGATCTCGAGTACAATGAGCAGTTCTTC. Full variable domain (remainder filled in from reference TRBV15 and TRBJ2-1): DAMVIQNPRYQVTQFGKPVTLSCSQTLNHNVMYWYQQKSSQAPKLLFHYYDKDFNNEADTPDNFQSRRPNTSFCFLDIRSPGLGDTAMYLCATSRDLEYNEQFFGPGTRLTVL.

The CDR3 spells CASSERGQNTDTQYF. CDR3 nucleotide sequence: TGTGCCAGCAGTGAGCGTGGACAGAACACAGATACGCAGTATTTT. V is TRBV2 and J is TRBJ2-3; perhaps TRBD1 as D (6 bases). Trimming cost V 3 bases and J 2 bases, with 12 bases left between them. The CDR3 is 15 amino acids. CDR1 is SNHLY and CDR2 is FYNNEI in the germline V gene. Variable domain in full (rest from reference TRBV2 and TRBJ2-3): EPEVTQTPSHQVTQMGQEVILRCVPISNHLYFYWYRQILGQKVEFLVSFYNNEISEKSEIFDDQFSVERPDGSNFTLKIRSTKLEDSAMYFCASSERGQNTDTQYFGPGTRLTVL.

This sequence joins TRBV6-2 or TRBV6-3 and TRBJ1-2; TRBD1 is a possible D gene (5 bases). V lost 4 bases, J lost 2 bases, and 8 bases lay in between. The CDR3 extends over 13 amino acids. The germline gives CDR1 MNHEY, CDR2 SVGEGT. Here the CDR3 DNA reads TGTGCCAGCAGTTTGACAGAAAACTATGGCTACACCTTC. Translation: CASSLTENYGYTF.

J is TRBJ1-1 and V is TRBV5-4; tentatively, D is TRBD1 (6 bases). This CDR3 region has 14 residues. Germline assignment: CDR1 SGHNT and CDR2 YYREEE (reference sequence). The V end was cut by 4 bases, the J end by 5 bases, with 15 bases between. The CDR3 bases are TGTGCCAGCAGCGGAATACAGGGAGAGACTGAAGCTTTCTTT. Translation gives CASSGIQGETEAFF.

V usage is TRBV7-2 and J usage is TRBJ2-7; 15 nucleotides line up with TRBD2. The CDR3 has 16 amino acids. J gave up 4 bases and V 3 bases, and 4 bases lay outside the gene matches. From germline, CDR1 is SGHTA and CDR2 FQGNSA. The DNA of the CDR3 is TGTGCCAGCAGCTTGGGGACTAGCGGGAGGTTGTACGAGCAGTACTTC. Amino acids: CASSLGTSGRLYEQYF.